This TCR beta chain derives from a study of blood T cells in healthy people across ages. Overall study results and limits: Diversity figures derived from one million T cells were judged to underestimate the true value.

The CDR3 covers 17 residues. In germline, CDR1 is DFQATT, CDR2 SNEGSKA (reference sequence). V was pared by 5 bases and J by 2 bases, with 14 bases of the junction left unmatched. Sample-barcoded 5' priming and a J-beta primer mix drove a second PCR of 7 to 11 cycles. TCRdb reprocessed the 5' RACE reads with MiXCR, giving one entry per CDR3 protein. The table has roughly 1.7 million distinct CDR3 sequences, roughly 30% seen once. Of note for this clonotype: As yet, its antigen is unknown.

This clonotype was obtained from a woman in her twenties or thirties in good health. V gene TRBV20-1 combines with J gene TRBJ1-4; 7 bases align to TRBD1. Sequenced input: blood. DNA of the CDR3: TGCAGTGCTCGAAGAGACAGGGCGGTTAGCACTAATGAAAAACTGTTTTTT. This translates into CSARRDRAVSTNEKLFF.